The source of this TCR beta chain is a study of T cells after posttransplantation cyclophosphamide. The germline CDR1 and CDR2 sequences are MRHNA and SNTAGT. The CDR3 runs 14 residues. V was clipped by 6 bases and J by 3 bases; unmatched bases: 1. Sequencing used immunoSEQ multiplex PCR; TCRdb keeps in-frame clones, though not all of them. The sample presents 44,000 or so clones, none singletons. This clone is termed medium-sized (0.01 to 0.1%). The rearrangement links TRBV6-4 to TRBJ2-2; the match to TRBD1 covers 10 bases. This TCR was recovered from a man between 40 and 49 years old in good health, CMV-negative, and a related stem cell transplant donor. Sequenced sample: PBMCs. The CDR3 nucleotides are TGTGCCAGCAGGACAGGGGGCGACACCGGGGAGCTGTTTTTT. This encodes CASRTGGDTGELFF.